Sequencing of this T cell receptor (beta chain) was carried out in a study of blood T cell repertoires in COVID-19. The CDR3 contains 16 residues. Germline V lookup: CDR1 SGHTA, CDR2 FQGNSA. J gave up 2 bases and V 5 bases, and 3 bases lay outside the gene matches. As processed by the authors: Amplification from reference gene primers served as the basis for estimated nucleated cell counts. Sequencing used immunoSEQ multiplex PCR; TCRdb keeps in-frame clones, though not all of them. That table is the source of V, J and clone size, and D and trimming were worked out from the DNA. Of 250,000 to 300,000 clones listed, more than 75% are singletons.

The receptor was isolated from a woman aged 40 to 50 with acute COVID-19. V gene TRBV7-2 combines with J gene TRBJ2-1; TRBD2 agrees at 13 bases. The material sequenced was PBMCs or T cells enriched from blood (not recorded which). The CDR3 loop is CASSPGTSGTYNEQFF. For the CDR3, the DNA is TGTGCCAGCAGCCCGGGGACTAGCGGGACCTACAATGAGCAGTTCTTC.